This TCR beta chain was found in a study of T cells in Graves' hyperthyroidism and ophthalmopathy. This clonotype has more than one count but fewer than ten. Its antigen is unidentified. Whole-study findings and limits: A 13 V-J signature model discriminated ophthalmopathy versus stable hyperthyroidism. It was a median 6.5 months before onset that the model predicted ophthalmopathy.

The hyperthyroidism was newly diagnosed and had lasted under 2 months; the patients were aged 18 to 65. From germline, CDR1 is SGHDT and CDR2 YYEEEE. Trimming cost V 3 bases and J 0 bases; bases outside gene matches: 7. The CDR3 length is 16 residues. RNA transcripts were the template for amplifying TCR beta CDR3 regions. During a first-round RT-PCR of the TCR CDR3, the HTBI primer set was used. TCRdb re-analysed the multiplex PCR reads in MiXCR, keeping a single row per CDR3 protein. In the table there are 300,000 to 400,000 distinct CDR3 sequences, 15% to 20% of which are singletons. The chain employs TRBV5-6 and TRBJ1-1; 8 bases align to TRBD1. The sequencing sample was made of blood. This clonotype was obtained from a woman aged 45-59 years with Graves' hyperthyroidism. CDR3 nucleotide sequence: TGTGCCAGCAGCTGGAGACAGGGGAGCATGAACACTGAAGCTTTCTTT. Translating it yields CASSWRQGSMNTEAFF.